The rows below give T cell receptor beta chains drawn from one sample of a study of radiation and T cells in renal cell carcinoma. The data were produced by immunoSEQ multiplex PCR, yet TCRdb's version contains in-frame clones alone and is incomplete. This table has approximately 85,000 clones, 70% to 90% appearing once. The material was blood, obtained from a patient whose treatment included radiotherapy and nephrectomy. These receptors were collected from a woman in her 70s with renal cell carcinoma. Both conserved end residues are trimmed from each CDR3.

V	J	CDR3
TRBV13	TRBJ1-1	ASRRGRGNTEAF
TRBV6-6	TRBJ1-1	ASSARDRGTEAF
TRBV7-2	TRBJ2-1	ASSLGRGSYNEQF
TRBV5-1	TRBJ1-1	ASSLNAAGFLGAF
TRBV7-9	TRBJ1-6	ASSLARGGHGRNSPLH
TRBV9	TRBJ1-1	ASSVAPTGGNTEAF
TRBV4-1	TRBJ2-5	ASSQVLGETQY
TRBV6-1	TRBJ2-1	ASRGSSYNEQF
TRBV5-4	TRBJ2-5	ASSRDTRETQY
TRBV6-1	TRBJ1-1	ASSVTPGLANTEAF
TRBV9	TRBJ2-7	ASSVDGVTEQY
TRBV18	TRBJ1-6	ASSPGDGYNSPLH
TRBV5-4	TRBJ2-1	ASSRAVGDHNEQF
TRBV30	TRBJ2-3	AWSVAQGVTDTQY
TRBV5-4	TRBJ2-7	ASGRDREGSEQY
TRBV11-2	TRBJ2-5	ASSSSGETQY
TRBV10-3	TRBJ2-1	AISSGGAFNEQF
TRBV5-1	TRBJ1-2	ASSWKTGTGKDYGYT
TRBV29-1	TRBJ2-7	SVGGAGPRREQY
TRBV19	TRBJ2-5	ASRTDSGVKTQY
TRBV4-3	TRBJ2-1	ASSQEGGAGYNEQF
TRBV5-1	TRBJ2-3	ASSQQGDTQY
TRBV7-9	TRBJ2-5	ASSLITGRETQY
TRBV14	TRBJ1-1	ASSQVLGDTEAF
TRBV6-6	TRBJ2-7	ASSYPTEQY
TRBV28	TRBJ2-5	ASSPHKRQETQY
TRBV5-5	TRBJ1-2	ASSLTANYGYT
TRBV28	TRBJ1-1	ASSLREPMNTEAF
TRBV5-1	TRBJ2-3	ASSLEGTSGGSHTQY
TRBV28	TRBJ1-5	ASSLSTGFSNQPQH
TRBV19	TRBJ1-5	ASSIGQGLYQPQH
TRBV12-5	TRBJ2-1	ASGLGQSDNEQF
TRBV30	TRBJ2-3	AWSSSGGDTQY
TRBV6-5	TRBJ1-5	ASSSIRLNSNQPQH
TRBV11-2	TRBJ2-2	ASSFGTGNTGELF
TRBV28	TRBJ2-5	ASSLQETQY
TRBV4-2	TRBJ2-1	ASSLTSGGSPYNEQF
TRBV28	TRBJ2-3	ASSQDRHSTDTQY
TRBV4-2	TRBJ2-3	ASSQAFLGLADGHSYTTDTQY
TRBV9	TRBJ2-3	ASSPGLAITDTQY
TRBV19	TRBJ1-5	ASSYRDKSDQPQH
TRBV28	TRBJ2-7	ASTVRGGAYEQY
TRBV5-8	TRBJ1-2	ASSLGQINYGYT
TRBV30	TRBJ1-5	AWTPQGAGVYNQPQH
TRBV19	TRBJ2-6	ASRQGALSGANVLT
TRBV7-2	TRBJ2-3	ASSPGASPDTQY
TRBV7-2	TRBJ1-1	ASSSGTGAF
TRBV5-1	TRBJ2-5	ASSSRVGETQY
TRBV27	TRBJ2-3	ASSLQGILTDTQY
TRBV6-1	TRBJ1-6	ASSEEVIGNSPLH
TRBV7-2	TRBJ2-3	ASSTRLAGESQY
TRBV7-9	TRBJ1-5	ASSYPGGQPQH
TRBV7-3	TRBJ1-1	ASSWQGSTEAF
TRBV5-1	TRBJ1-5	ASSDGTDSSQPQH
TRBV11-3	TRBJ2-1	ASSPPRGGLAEQF
TRBV6-4	TRBJ1-2	ASSPGQGPYGYT
TRBV7-9	TRBJ2-1	ASSQWTSGDNEQF